In this sample, the clone carrying this T cell receptor (beta chain) turned up a few times. This entry belongs to a study of response to subunit inactivated influenza vaccine. Germline trimming cut 6 bases from V and 2 bases from J; bases unmatched to any gene: 7. Germline V CDR1 and CDR2: DFQATT, SNEGSKA (reference sequence). This CDR3 is built from 14 residues. MiXCR, applied by TCRdb to the RT-PCR reads, yields one record per CDR3 protein. The repertoire holds 450,000 to 500,000 distinct CDR3 sequences, with approximately 10% as singletons. This clonotype originated in a man aged 50 or older who received an inactivated influenza vaccine. The chain recombines TRBV20-1 with TRBJ2-7; the match to TRBD2 covers 10 bases. Sample: PBMCs from blood, taken roughly 48 days after vaccination. The CDR3 DNA sequence: TGCAGTGCAATCCTAGCGGGGGCCACCTACGAGCAGTACTTC. It translates to CSAILAGATYEQYF.